Sequencing of this T cell receptor beta chain was carried out in a study of a mutant IDH1 vaccine in newly diagnosed glioma. The germline gives CDR1 MNHEY, CDR2 SVGAGI. V dropped 5 bases and J dropped 5; count of bases not matched to a gene: 9. This CDR3 is built from 15 residues. Using immunoSEQ multiplex PCR, the repertoire was profiled, and TCRdb retains in-frame clones only, with some absent. This sample has about 67,000 clones, with 83% found just once. Time point meaning: baseline, week 1 (first vaccination visit). The treatment here: pre-vaccination baseline after standard-of-care therapy. There were new WHO grade 3 or 4 astrocytomas in the donors, and these were IDH1-mutant and ATRX-lost.

The chain carries TRBV6-5 and TRBJ1-1; 9 positions agree with TRBD1. The TCR sequence derives from a woman between 18 and 30 years old with glioma. Some clones in this sample may be carry-over from other donors' samples. The specimen comprised peripheral blood mononuclear cells (PBMCs), sampled from a glioma patient treated with radiotherapy, temozolomide or both. The CDR3 protein is CASSRLGQGRTEAFF. The CDR3 region has the DNA TGTGCCAGCAGTCGCCTGGGACAGGGAAGGACTGAAGCTTTCTTT.